The 9 T cell receptor beta chains listed next were all sequenced from one sample in a study of cytomegalovirus exposure and HLA in healthy donors. The PCR made use of 60 Vbeta and 13 Jbeta primers. Clones were sequenced by immunoSEQ multiplex PCR, and TCRdb holds only the in-frame ones, with some missing. Of fewer than 200,000 clones in the sample, roughly 87% were seen once. The specimen was PBMCs. Receptors originate from a girl aged 5-17 years in good health and CMV-seropositive.

This clone was seen only once. J is TRBJ2-6 and V is TRBV2; no clear D. Germline V gene data show CDR1 as SNHLY and CDR2 as FYNNEI. The CDR3 contains 15 residues. Trimming shortened V by 4 bases and J by 0 bases, and 7 bases separated the two germline ends. The CDR3 region has the DNA TGTGCCAGCAGTGTATTCTACTCTGGGGCCAACGTCCTGACTTTC. It codes for CASSVFYSGANVLTF.

The V and J genes are TRBV5-1 and TRBJ2-4; 8 nucleotides line up with TRBD2. J gave up 2 bases and V 4 bases, and 8 bases lay outside the gene matches. This CDR3 has 16 amino acids. CDR1 and CDR2 (germline): SGHRS, YFSETQ. This chain's CDR3 is CASSREAGASKNIQYF. DNA of the CDR3: TGCGCCAGCAGCCGGGAAGCGGGAGCTTCCAAAAACATTCAGTACTTC.

The chain combines TRBV28 with TRBJ2-3; D gene ambiguous. Trimming took 3 bases from V and 6 from J, leaving 10 bases between them. Looked up from germline, CDR1 is MDHEN and CDR2 is SYDVKM. The CDR3 is 13 residues long. CDR3 amino acids: CASSFSVADTQYF. The CDR3 DNA sequence: TGTGCCAGCAGTTTTTCGGTCGCGGATACGCAGTATTTT. Full variable domain (rest looked up from reference TRBV28 and TRBJ2-3): DVKVTQSSRYLVKRTGEKVFLECVQDMDHENMFWYRQDPGLGLRLIYFSYDVKMKEKGDIPEGYSVSREKKERFSLILESASTNQTSMYLCASSFSVADTQYFGPGTRLTVL.

The V call is TRBV30, the J call TRBJ2-7; D is undetermined. Per the germline V gene, CDR1 is GTSNPN and CDR2 is SVGIG (reference sequence). CDR3 length: 12 amino acids. With 1 base removed from V and 2 bases from J, the gap between germline ends came to 6 bases. CDR3 in DNA: TGTGCCTGGAGTGCTAGTACCTACGAGCAGTACTTC. It specifies CAWSASTYEQYF.

This sequence joins TRBV6-5 and TRBJ1-3; D remains unclear. This CDR3 has 16 amino acids. The V end was cut by 0 bases, the J end by 2 bases, with 11 bases between. The V gene's germline CDR1 is MNHEY and CDR2 SVGAGI. The CDR3 sequence: CASSYSPGTPGNTIYF. CDR3 nucleotides: TGTGCCAGCAGTTACTCGCCAGGAACGCCTGGAAACACCATATATTTT.

V and J are TRBV2 and TRBJ2-2; D is possibly TRBD1 (6 bases). Germline-derived CDR1 and CDR2 are SNHLY and FYNNEI. The ends were cut back, 2 bases at V and 6 bases at J, with 19 bases in the middle. The CDR3 runs 17 residues. This chain's CDR3 is CASSEFRGQGSAGELFF. CDR3 DNA sequence: TGTGCCAGCAGTGAATTCAGGGGTCAGGGTAGTGCCGGGGAGCTGTTTTTT.

The chain links TRBV18 to TRBJ2-5; 8 nucleotides align to TRBD2. The CDR3 is 15 residues long. After removal of 4 bases from V and 1 base from J, the junction contained 5 bases not matched to a gene. CDR1 and CDR2 (germline): KGHSH, LQKENI. CDR3 sequence (DNA): TGTGCCAGCTCACTCCCCGCGGGGGGCCAAGAGACCCAGTACTTC. Translated: CASSLPAGGQETQYF.

V is TRBV10-1 and J is TRBJ2-3, with 14 bases matching TRBD2. The germline gives CDR1 WNHNN, CDR2 SYGVQD (reference sequence). The CDR3 has 16 amino acids. Losses at the gene ends were 3 bases for V and 5 bases for J; bases not matched to a gene: 4. The CDR3 DNA reads as TGCGCCAGCAGTGATCAGACTAGCGGGGGGGGAGATACGCAGTATTTT. It translates to CASSDQTSGGGDTQYF.

The rearrangement links TRBV6-1 to TRBJ2-3, with no clear D. CDR1 and CDR2 (germline): MNHNS, SASEGT. Trimming removed 6 bases from V and 1 base from J, with 8 bases in between. The CDR3 is made up of 13 amino acids. CDR3 sequence reads: CASSPTRTDTQYF. In DNA form, the CDR3 reads TGTGCCAGCAGCCCTACTCGCACAGATACGCAGTATTTT.